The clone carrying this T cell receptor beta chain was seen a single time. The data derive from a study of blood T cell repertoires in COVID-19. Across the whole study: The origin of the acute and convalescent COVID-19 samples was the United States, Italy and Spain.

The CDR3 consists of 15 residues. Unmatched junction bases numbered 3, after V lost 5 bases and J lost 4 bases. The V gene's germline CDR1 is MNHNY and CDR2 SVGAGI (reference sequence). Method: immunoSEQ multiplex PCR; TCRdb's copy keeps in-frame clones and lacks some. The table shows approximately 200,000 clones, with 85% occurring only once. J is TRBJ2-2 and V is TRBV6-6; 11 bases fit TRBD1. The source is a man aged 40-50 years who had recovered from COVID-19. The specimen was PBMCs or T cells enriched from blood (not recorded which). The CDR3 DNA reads TGTGCCAGCAGTCGGACAGGGGGCGGCACCGGGGAGCTGTTTTTT. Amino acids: CASSRTGGGTGELFF.